The rows below give T cell receptor beta chains drawn from one sample of a study of beta chain features in type 1 diabetes. The assay was immunoSEQ multiplex PCR, and TCRdb's table has in-frame clones only and misses some. Of 200,000 to 300,000 clones in the sample, around 20% were seen once. Sequenced sample: naive CD4+ T cells from blood. These receptors all stem from a woman aged 40 to 49 with type 1 diabetes. The CDR3 runs from the conserved cysteine through the conserved F or W. D genes are given only for firm matches. Where a row states a size, it is once, few, many or the class of an expanded clone; other rows omit it.

clone_size j_call v_call d_call cdr3_nt cdr3_aa
few TRBJ2-7 TRBV5-1 TRBD2 TGCGCCAGCAGCCCGTCGGGAGGGGGCTACGAGCAGTACTTC CASSPSGGGYEQYF
NA TRBJ2-5 TRBV9 NA TGTGCCAGCAGCGTAGGGCTCGAGGGGACCCAGTACTTC CASSVGLEGTQYF
NA TRBJ2-2 TRBV9 NA TGTGCCAGCAGCGTAGAAGCACAGGGCGGCACCGGGGAGCTGTTTTTT CASSVEAQGGTGELFF
few TRBJ1-5 TRBV7-2 NA TGTGCCAGCACCTTGGGGACGGCGGAGGGAAGTCAGCCCCAGCATTTT CASTLGTAEGSQPQHF
few TRBJ2-7 TRBV6-5 NA TGTGCCACCCAGGGACTTCTCACCTACGAGCAGTACTTC CATQGLLTYEQYF
few TRBJ2-7 TRBV11-1 TRBD1 TGTGCCAGCAGCTTGGGACAGACCTACGAGCAGTACTTC CASSLGQTYEQYF
NA TRBJ2-1 TRBV19 NA TGTGCCAGTACCTCGGACAGATACAATGAGCAGTTCTTC CASTSDRYNEQFF
few TRBJ2-1 TRBV7-2 NA TGTGCCAGCAGCCCAAGACAGAGGATGAACAATGAGCAGTTCTTC CASSPRQRMNNEQFF
NA TRBJ2-7 TRBV7-2 TRBD1 TGTGCCAGCAGCTTAGTCGGACAGGGGTTCTCCTACGAGCAGTACTTC CASSLVGQGFSYEQYF
few TRBJ1-2 TRBV5-1 NA TGCGCCAGCACCCCCCAGGTGGGGACTCACGGCTACACCTTC CASTPQVGTHGYTF
NA TRBJ1-2 TRBV7-2 NA TGTGCCAGCAGCTCAAACAGGGTCTATGGCTACACCTTC CASSSNRVYGYTF
few TRBJ1-2 TRBV5-4 NA TGTGCCAGCAGCAATCCCGGGGGAGTAGGCTACACCTTC CASSNPGGVGYTF
NA TRBJ2-7 TRBV29-1 TRBD1 TGCAGCGTAGGGGACAGGGACGAGCAGTACTTC CSVGDRDEQYF
NA TRBJ2-7 TRBV4-3 TRBD2 TGCGCCAGCAGCCAGGGACTAGCGGGAGCCTACGAGCAGTACTTC CASSQGLAGAYEQYF
few TRBJ1-3 TRBV18 NA TGTGCCAGCTCACCGTCCCGCTCTGGAAACACCATATATTTT CASSPSRSGNTIYF
NA TRBJ1-5 TRBV28 NA TGTGCCAGCAGTCCGGACAGATATAGCAATCAGCCCCAGCATTTT CASSPDRYSNQPQHF
NA TRBJ2-7 TRBV19 NA TGTGCCAGTAGTACCCCGAGGGGAGGCTCCTACGAGCAGTACTTC CASSTPRGGSYEQYF
NA TRBJ2-7 TRBV4-3 NA TGCGCCAGCAGCCAAGAGGACAGCCCCTCCTACGAGCAGTACTTC CASSQEDSPSYEQYF
few TRBJ1-2 TRBV18 NA TGTGCCAGCTCACCTGCAGGGGACTATGGCTACACCTTC CASSPAGDYGYTF
NA TRBJ1-5 TRBV5-1 NA TGCGCCAGCAGCCCTGGGACACTAGGTCAGCCCCAGCATTTT CASSPGTLGQPQHF
NA TRBJ1-5 TRBV5-8 NA TGTGCCAGCAGCTTACCATGGGGGGCCCAGCATTTT CASSLPWGAQHF
NA TRBJ1-5 TRBV27 NA TGTGCCAGCAGCCCATGGTGGGCAGCCCTCAATCAGCCCCAGCATTTT CASSPWWAALNQPQHF
few TRBJ2-7 TRBV29-1 NA TGCAGCGTTGACCAGGGGGGAAGCGAGCAGTACTTC CSVDQGGSEQYF
few TRBJ1-3 TRBV10-3 NA TGTGCCATCAGTGAGTCGACTCCTGGAAACACCATATATTTT CAISESTPGNTIYF
NA TRBJ2-1 TRBV4-2 TRBD2 TGTGCCAGCAGCAAAGTAAGCGGGGGGCTCGACAATGAGCAGTTCTTC CASSKVSGGLDNEQFF
NA TRBJ2-5 TRBV28 NA TGTGCCAGCAGTTTAGAAGGGGCAGGGGAGACCCAGTACTTC CASSLEGAGETQYF
NA TRBJ1-1 TRBV4-3 NA TGCGCCAGCAGCCAAGTAGCGAACACTGAAGCTTTCTTT CASSQVANTEAFF
NA TRBJ1-1 TRBV6-4 TRBD1 TGTGCCAGCAGCCGGGACAGAAACACTGAAGCTTTCTTT CASSRDRNTEAFF
NA TRBJ2-3 TRBV29-1 TRBD2 TGCAGCGTTGAGCCTAGCGGGGGCACAGATACGCAGTATTTT CSVEPSGGTDTQYF
NA TRBJ1-4 TRBV18 NA TGTGCCAGCTCACCCTTTTCAGGGGAAAAACTGTTTTTT CASSPFSGEKLFF
few TRBJ1-1 TRBV4-2 NA TGTGCCAGCAGCCAAGGATCAAGAACGGCGGCGAACACTGAAGCTTTCTTT CASSQGSRTAANTEAFF
few TRBJ2-1 TRBV20-1 NA TGCAGTGCTAGACAGGCTCTAGAGCAGTTCTTC CSARQALEQFF
NA TRBJ2-2 TRBV7-9 NA TGTGCCAGCAGCCTTCGGGGAGATAACACCGGGGAGCTGTTTTTT CASSLRGDNTGELFF
few TRBJ2-1 TRBV6-1 NA TGTGCCAGCAGTAGACAGGACAATGAGCAGTTCTTC CASSRQDNEQFF
NA TRBJ2-7 TRBV4-1 TRBD1 TGCGCCAGCAGCCAAAGGGACAGACCCTACGAGCAGTACTTC CASSQRDRPYEQYF
NA TRBJ2-7 TRBV19 TRBD1 TGTGCCAGTAGCCCCGGGACAGGCCGCTACGAGCAGTACTTC CASSPGTGRYEQYF
NA TRBJ1-4 TRBV11-2 TRBD1 TGTGCCAGCAGCGTGCAGGGGGGAAGTAATGAAAAACTGTTTTTT CASSVQGGSNEKLFF
NA TRBJ2-5 TRBV19 NA TGTGCCAGTAGCTTTCAGGGAGGGGGGGACCAGTACTTC CASSFQGGGDQYF
NA TRBJ2-4 TRBV4-3 TRBD1 TGCGCCAGCAGCCAAGACCTCGCCAGGGGGCTATACTTC CASSQDLARGLYF
NA TRBJ2-7 TRBV18 NA TGTGCCAGCTCACCAATCGAAGGGAGGTACGAGCAGTACTTC CASSPIEGRYEQYF
few TRBJ2-2 TRBV5-4 NA TGTGCCAGCAGCTCAGCGAACACCGGGGAGCTGTTTTTT CASSSANTGELFF
NA TRBJ1-1 TRBV14 NA TGTGCCAGCAGTCTGGGGGCCCACGCGGCCACTGAAGCTTTCTTT CASSLGAHAATEAFF
NA TRBJ2-3 TRBV7-2 NA TGTGCCAGCAGCTATACCCAGGGCCGGGGCACAGATACGCAGTATTTT CASSYTQGRGTDTQYF